This entry describes one TCR beta chain. This clone was seen more than once but under ten times. It lacks a known antigen. No clone much larger than this one lies a single base away; base qualities are absent. At the DNA level, this CDR3 is encoded by other sequences in the same sample as well. The immunoSEQ Assay, a bias-controlled multiplex PCR, was used to amplify TCRbeta CDR3 regions from genomic DNA. The authors processed their data as follows. The number of nucleated cells in each sample was estimated by amplification of reference gene primers within the assay. Sequence reads were collapsed and filtered to measure the absolute abundance of every unique TCRbeta CDR3 rearrangement. For each sample, productive Simpson clonality was calculated as the square root of Simpson's diversity index over productive rearrangements. TCRdb carries this immuneACCESS record with in-frame sequences only. Its versions omit some clonotypes, under half of them owing to an unresolved V gene in the studies checked, with the rest unexplained. V and J calls and clone size are given by that table; D and trimming were obtained from the DNA. A total of some 200,000 clones appear in this sample, approximately 90% of them only once. Of the sample, about 0.96% is held by the ten largest clones.

The sample belongs to a study of blood T cell repertoires in COVID-19 (TCRdb year 2020). General notes on the study: Samples from collaborators originated in the United States, Italy and Spain and spanned both the acute and convalescent phases of COVID-19. The repertoires were released in a freely available public database meant as a resource for research on the immune response to SARS-CoV-2. The material from the prospective study consisted of cDNA or gDNA derived from T cells, B-cell-depleted T cells, or PBMCs. Where HLA class I and class II types were available, the types were taken from metadata supplied by the sample provider, not from assay-based typing. Subjects who had been exposed to COVID-19, were actively infected with it, or had recovered from it provided the deeply sampled blood TCRbeta repertoires that made up the dataset. Samples came from the ongoing ImmuneRACE study (first 160 participants) plus 1,254 subjects from 6 global collaborators. The sample metadata nearly always contained a de-identified subject ID, COVID-19 status, age in years and sex. General findings and caveats noted by the study authors: The quantity of clinical and demographic metadata differed by source and by participant and was supplied without curation.

Samples from volunteer blood donors who had recovered from COVID-19 were contributed by a second Seattle source. Collaborating institutions collected whole blood in K2EDTA tubes following their own protocols. For TCRbeta analysis, collaborators shipped samples as frozen whole blood, isolated PBMCs, or DNA extracted from either of those sample types. V is pared back by 0 bases and J by 0 bases, with 10 bases lying between the germline termini. The germline V gene specifies MRHNA as CDR1 and SNTAGT as CDR2. Taken from cysteine to phenylalanine, the CDR3 has 16 residues. This entry keeps only the CDR3 DNA: 48 bases, framed from base 1.

The receptor's source is a woman between 18 and 29 years old who had recovered from COVID-19. The rearrangement combines TRBV6-4 with TRBJ2-3; a tentative D match to TRBD2 spans 6 bases. The sequenced sample consisted of peripheral blood. The CDR3 reads CASSDSAGGSTDTQYF. The nucleotide sequence is TGTGCCAGCAGTGACTCGGCCGGGGGTAGCACAGATACGCAGTATTTT.